These T cell receptor beta chains were read from a single sample in a study of response to subunit inactivated influenza vaccine. One entry per CDR3 protein results from TCRdb running MiXCR on the RT-PCR reads. The sample shows around 570,000 distinct CDR3 sequences, approximately 10% of them seen only once. A further study also used this sample, focusing on T cells expressing NK-cell markers.

Sequencing used PBMCs from blood, obtained on the day of vaccination. Receptors were obtained from a man in his fifties or sixties who received an inactivated influenza vaccine. Each CDR3 is given with its conserved first and last residue. Each record gives: J gene, clone size, D gene, V gene, CDR3 protein, CDR3 DNA. A D gene is named only where the DNA matches it firmly. Clone sizes are given selectively: once, few, many, or a class where the clone is expanded.

TRBJ2-7,few,.,TRBV13,CASSPAERGSTYEQYF,TGTGCCAGCAGCCCAGCCGAACGCGGATCCACCTACGAGCAGTACTTC
TRBJ2-7,once,.,TRBV4-3,CASSQGRLVYEQYF,TGCGCCAGCAGCCAAGGTAGACTAGTCTACGAGCAGTACTTC
TRBJ2-5,.,.,TRBV5-1,CASSPLTGQKTQYF,TGCGCCAGCAGCCCGCTGACAGGACAGAAGACCCAGTACTTC
TRBJ2-2,few,.,TRBV6-2/TRBV6-3,CASSPRTGRAGELFF,TGTGCCAGCAGTCCAAGGACAGGGAGGGCCGGGGAGCTGTTTTTT
TRBJ1-5,.,TRBD1,TRBV2,CASREGQGAVNQPQHF,TGTGCCAGCAGGGAGGGACAGGGGGCCGTCAATCAGCCCCAGCATTTT
TRBJ2-3,once,.,TRBV2,CASNPPDTQYF,TGTGCCAGCAATCCGCCGGATACGCAGTATTTT
TRBJ2-5,.,.,TRBV20-1,CSASELGVYEETQYF,TGCAGTGCTAGTGAATTAGGAGTTTACGAAGAGACCCAGTACTTC
TRBJ1-2,few,.,TRBV7-8,CASSPTGGGYGYTF,TGTGCCAGCAGCCCGACGGGGGGTGGCTATGGCTACACCTTC
TRBJ1-1,many,.,TRBV6-2/TRBV6-3,CASLKRPENTEAFF,TGTGCCAGCCTTAAGCGACCAGAGAACACTGAAGCTTTCTTT
TRBJ2-7,many,TRBD1,TRBV27,CASSLDRANEQYF,TGTGCCAGCAGTTTGGACAGGGCCAACGAGCAGTACTTC
TRBJ1-2,.,.,TRBV3-1,CASSPGQLANYGYTF,TGTGCCAGCAGCCCAGGACAGTTAGCTAACTATGGCTACACCTTC
TRBJ2-1,few,TRBD2,TRBV6-5,CASVPGLADNEQFF,TGTGCCAGCGTTCCGGGACTAGCGGACAATGAGCAGTTCTTC
TRBJ1-5,few,.,TRBV7-2,CASSGQSTPQHF,TGTGCCAGCAGCGGGCAATCTACGCCCCAGCATTTT
TRBJ2-5,.,.,TRBV11-2,CASSLERVSETQYF,TGTGCCAGCAGCTTAGAGAGGGTATCTGAGACCCAGTACTTC
TRBJ2-5,.,TRBD1,TRBV4-1,CASSQARTGPSQGQYF,TGCGCCAGCAGCCAAGCAAGGACAGGGCCTTCTCAGGGCCAGTACTTC
TRBJ1-1,few,.,TRBV11-2,CASSLERMNTEAFF,TGTGCCAGCAGCTTAGAACGGATGAACACTGAAGCTTTCTTT
TRBJ2-3,.,.,TRBV19,CASSIGQGRDTQYF,TGTGCCAGTAGTATAGGCCAAGGAAGGGATACGCAGTATTTT
TRBJ2-7,.,.,TRBV6-1,CASSELYYEQYF,TGTGCCAGCAGTGAACTATACTACGAGCAGTACTTC
TRBJ1-1,few,TRBD1,TRBV4-3,CASSQATGGTEAFF,TGCGCCAGCAGCCAAGCCACAGGGGGCACTGAAGCTTTCTTT
TRBJ2-6,.,TRBD1,TRBV5-1,CASSFMGQGARGANVLTF,TGCGCCAGCAGCTTTATGGGACAGGGGGCGCGGGGGGCCAACGTCCTGACTTTC
TRBJ2-2,.,TRBD2,TRBV5-1,CASSLLGLAGADTGELFF,TGCGCCAGCAGCTTGCTTGGACTAGCGGGGGCCGACACCGGGGAGCTGTTTTTT